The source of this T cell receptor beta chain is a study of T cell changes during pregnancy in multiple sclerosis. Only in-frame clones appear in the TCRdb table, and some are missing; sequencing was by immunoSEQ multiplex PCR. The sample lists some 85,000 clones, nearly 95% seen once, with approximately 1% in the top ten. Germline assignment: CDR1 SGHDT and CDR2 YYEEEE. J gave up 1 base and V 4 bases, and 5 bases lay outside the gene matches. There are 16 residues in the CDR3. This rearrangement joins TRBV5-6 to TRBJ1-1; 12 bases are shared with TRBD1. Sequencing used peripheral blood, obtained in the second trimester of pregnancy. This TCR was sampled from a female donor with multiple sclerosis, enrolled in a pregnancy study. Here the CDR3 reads CASSGGQGAPNTEAFF. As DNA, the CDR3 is TGTGCCAGCAGCGGGGGACAGGGGGCCCCGAACACTGAAGCTTTCTTT.